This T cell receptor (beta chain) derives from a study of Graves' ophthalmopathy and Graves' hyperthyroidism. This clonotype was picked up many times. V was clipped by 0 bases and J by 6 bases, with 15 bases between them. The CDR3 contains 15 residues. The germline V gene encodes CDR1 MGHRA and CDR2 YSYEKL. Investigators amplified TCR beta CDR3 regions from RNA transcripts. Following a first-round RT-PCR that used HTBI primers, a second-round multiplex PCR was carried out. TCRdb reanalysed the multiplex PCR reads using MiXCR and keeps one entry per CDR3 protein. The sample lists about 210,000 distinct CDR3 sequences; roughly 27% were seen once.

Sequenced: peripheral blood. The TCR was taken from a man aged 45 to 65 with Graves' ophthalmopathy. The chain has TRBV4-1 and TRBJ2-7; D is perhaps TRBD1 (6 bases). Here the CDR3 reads CASSQEAKGGSEQYF. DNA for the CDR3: TGCGCCAGCAGCCAAGAGGCTAAAGGGGGAAGCGAGCAGTACTTC.